This section outlines one T cell receptor (beta chain) sequence together with its context. The data were taken from a study of PD-L1 blockade in urothelial cancer. Overall study context: Atezolizumab (1,200 mg intravenously every 3 weeks) began in 2014 for patients. Peripheral blood specimens exhibited a median yield of roughly 140,000 T cells.

Profiling relied on immunoSEQ multiplex PCR, and the TCRdb table lists in-frame clones only, not all of them. Of some 120,000 clones in the sample, approximately 84% were seen once. Time point indicated: pretreatment peripheral blood. The germline V gene encodes CDR1 SGHRS and CDR2 YFSETQ. V was clipped by 5 bases and J by 6 bases; unmatched bases: 1. CDR3 size: 13 residues. The source material was PBMCs, sampled around atezolizumab (anti-PD-L1) treatment. The receptor was derived from a man aged 45 to 65 with urothelial cancer. The rearrangement links TRBV5-1 to TRBJ2-2, with 10 bases that match TRBD1. The CDR3 coding sequence is TGCGCCAGCAGGGGACAGGGGTCCGGGGAGCTGTTTTTT. Its protein is CASRGQGSGELFF.